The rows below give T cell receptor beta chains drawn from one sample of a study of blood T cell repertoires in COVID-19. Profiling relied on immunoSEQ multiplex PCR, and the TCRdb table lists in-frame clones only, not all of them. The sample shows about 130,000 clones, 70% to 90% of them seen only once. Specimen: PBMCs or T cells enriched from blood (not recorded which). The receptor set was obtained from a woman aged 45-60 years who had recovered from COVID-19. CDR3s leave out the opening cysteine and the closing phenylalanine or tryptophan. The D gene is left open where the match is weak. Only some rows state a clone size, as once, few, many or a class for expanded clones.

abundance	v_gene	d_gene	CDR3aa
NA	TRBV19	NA	ASSPSSYNEQF
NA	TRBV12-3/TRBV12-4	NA	ASSLTATEAF
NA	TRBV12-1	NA	ASSLGTSGAPNTGELF
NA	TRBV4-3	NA	ASSQDRGAYNSPLH
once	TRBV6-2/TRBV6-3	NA	ASSALEGTDTQY
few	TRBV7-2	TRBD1	ASSPTTGREQY
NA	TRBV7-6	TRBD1	ASSLGRGQGNTEAF
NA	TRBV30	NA	AWSARVRETQY
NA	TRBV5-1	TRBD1	ASSLTGDLQPQH
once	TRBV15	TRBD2	ATSRDITSGATTGELF
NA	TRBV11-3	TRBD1	ASSLRTDRDTDTQY
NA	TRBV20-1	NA	SASQTQGMNTEAF
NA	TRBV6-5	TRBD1	AGQQGRNTEAF
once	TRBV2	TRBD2	ASSVGTSLYNEQF
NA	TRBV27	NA	ASSWEYSNQPQH
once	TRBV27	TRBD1	ASSSQGAEGYGYT
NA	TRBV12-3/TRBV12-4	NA	ASMSAGELF
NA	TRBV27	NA	ASRPTTNYGYT
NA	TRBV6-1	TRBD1	ASSDVYQGVWGNQPQH
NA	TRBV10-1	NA	ASSESLAGELF
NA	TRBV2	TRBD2	ASRGLAGGGDTQY
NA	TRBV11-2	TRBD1	ASRSFRDRTYDTQY
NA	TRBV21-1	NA	ASSPRFGQAHSWNTIY
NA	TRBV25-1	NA	ASSDRRADYGYT
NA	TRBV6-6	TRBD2	AVAGQETQY
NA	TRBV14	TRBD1	ASSQRTGPKPYEQY
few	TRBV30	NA	ACLSTGYTDTQY
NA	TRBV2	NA	ASTQEGGSYNSPLH
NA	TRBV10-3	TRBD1	AISEGQGAIGNTIY
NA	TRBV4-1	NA	ASSQELAYEQY
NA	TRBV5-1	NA	ASSLGQSSGNTIY
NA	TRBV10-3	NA	AISDNERNQPQH
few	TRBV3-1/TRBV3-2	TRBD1	ASSQGRGGPLH
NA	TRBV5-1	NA	ASSLAFMTANTEAF
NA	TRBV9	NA	ASSVDILDTEAF
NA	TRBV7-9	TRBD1	ASSLAQGVTTEAF
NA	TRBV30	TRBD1	AWSVGQASTEAF
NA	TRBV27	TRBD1	ASSPWDSTYEQY
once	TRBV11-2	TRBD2	ASSSLAGPYEQY
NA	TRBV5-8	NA	ASSLGGEAF
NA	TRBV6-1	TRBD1	ASSARGTGDSNEQY
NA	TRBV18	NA	ASSPPGQHMNTEAF
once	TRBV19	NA	ASSPWTEDYGYT
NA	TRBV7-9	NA	ASSLIQANTEAF
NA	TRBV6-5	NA	ASSYVLGGGNTIY
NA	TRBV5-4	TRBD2	ASSSWTRPSYNEQF
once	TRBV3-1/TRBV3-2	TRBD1	ASSVGQGPSSSYEQY
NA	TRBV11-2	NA	ASSPRGGGGGYT
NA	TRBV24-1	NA	ATSGATNYGYT
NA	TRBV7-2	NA	ASSAPGSPSLYGYT
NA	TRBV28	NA	ASSSQGYALIGNTIY
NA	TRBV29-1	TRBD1	SADRGTDTQY
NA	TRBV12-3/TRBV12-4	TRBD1	ASMDRGNEKLF
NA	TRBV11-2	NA	ASTQTQGAGEQY